What follows are 29 T cell receptor beta chains derived from one specimen sequenced in a study of control samples from healthy donors and cancer patients. Assay used: immunoSEQ multiplex PCR; TCRdb lists only in-frame clones, some missing. The data hold 70,000 to 85,000 clones, with 75% to 85% observed a single time. The sample consisted of PBMCs. These receptor sequences come from a man in his sixties with head and neck cancer.

This clone was detected once. The rearrangement joins TRBV10-3 to TRBJ2-5; D call uncertain. The CDR3 extends over 14 amino acids. V was cut by 0 bases and J by 2 bases, with 7 bases left in between. Germline V gives CDR1 ENHRY, CDR2 SYGVKD. CDR3 in DNA: TGTGCCATCAGTGAGTCGAACGGACAAGAGACCCAGTACTTC. This translates into CAISESNGQETQYF.

The chain links TRBV5-1 to TRBJ2-3; TRBD2 aligns across 9 bases. CDR3 length: 17 residues. Trimming cost V 0 bases and J 2 bases; bases outside gene matches: 7. Per germline, CDR1 SGHRS and CDR2 YFSETQ. CDR3 sequence reads: CASSLAGSGSTTDTQYF. The CDR3 DNA sequence: TGCGCCAGCAGCTTGGCGGGTAGCGGGAGTACCACAGATACGCAGTATTTT.

The chain links TRBV5-1 to TRBJ2-1, with a weak D call TRBD2 (5 bases). The V and J ends lost 2 bases and 7 bases respectively, with 10 bases between them. The CDR3 is made up of 13 amino acids. Germline CDR1 is SGHRS and CDR2 is YFSETQ. CDR3 in amino acids: CASSLGLLNEQFF. The CDR3 nucleotides are TGCGCCAGCAGCTTAGGACTCCTGAATGAGCAGTTCTTC.

V usage is TRBV18 and J usage is TRBJ1-1; a possible D gene is TRBD1 (6 bases). The CDR3 is made up of 16 amino acids. The germline V gene has CDR1 KGHSH and CDR2 LQKENI. Trimming shortened V by 0 bases and J by 4 bases, and 15 bases separated the two germline ends. The CDR3 nucleotides read TGTGCCAGCTCACCACCCGCGGGGGCCTTTGTCACTGAAGCTTTCTTT. Its protein is CASSPPAGAFVTEAFF. Combining the CDR3 with reference TRBV18 and TRBJ1-1 gives the whole variable domain NAGVMQNPRHLVRRRGQEARLRCSPMKGHSHVYWYRQLPEEGLKFMVYLQKENIIDESGMPKERFSAEFPKEGPSILRIQQVVRGDSAAYFCASSPPAGAFVTEAFFGQGTRLTVV.

On this clone: Lacking the conserved final phenylalanine or tryptophan, this CDR3 likely reflects a read error. CDR3 in DNA: TGTGCCACCAGTGATGGACTAGCGGGAGGGGCCGAGCAGTACCTC. Translated, it gives CATSDGLAGGAEQYL. The genes are TRBV24-1 and TRBJ2-7, with TRBD2 matching over 15 bases. Germline trimming cut 3 bases from V and 6 bases from J; bases unmatched to any gene: 2. Per germline, CDR1 KGHDR and CDR2 SFDVKD. The CDR3 extends over 15 amino acids.

The chain is built from TRBV7-2 and TRBJ2-7; 11 positions match TRBD2. Germline V gene sequence: CDR1 SGHTA, CDR2 FQGNSA. The CDR3 covers 15 residues. J gave up 2 bases and V 3 bases, and 3 bases lay outside the gene matches. CDR3 in DNA: TGTGCCAGCAGCTTGGGACTAGCGGTGGCCTACGAGCAGTACTTC. As protein: CASSLGLAVAYEQYF.

A few counts support this clone. This chain connects TRBV9 to TRBJ2-1; D unresolved. Germline assignment: CDR1 SGDLS and CDR2 YYNGEE. Trimming left V 0 bases short and J 7 bases short, with 11 bases between. This CDR3 has 14 residues. The CDR3: CASSVASAVNEQFF. In DNA, the CDR3 is TGTGCCAGCAGCGTAGCTTCCGCGGTGAATGAGCAGTTCTTC. Based on the CDR3 plus reference TRBV9 and TRBJ2-1, the full variable domain is DSGVTQTPKHLITATGQRVTLRCSPRSGDLSVYWYQQSLDQGLQFLIQYYNGEERAKGNILERFSAQQFPDLHSELNLSSLELGDSALYFCASSVASAVNEQFFGPGTRLTVL.

The chain has TRBV5-4 and TRBJ2-7; D ambiguous. Trimming left V 0 bases short and J 4 bases short, with 5 bases between. This CDR3 region has 12 residues. The germline V gene has CDR1 SGHNT and CDR2 YYREEE (reference sequence). CDR3 protein: CASSLDQYEQYF. The CDR3 DNA is TGTGCCAGCAGCTTGGATCAGTACGAGCAGTACTTC. The full variable domain, in which reference TRBV5-4 and TRBJ2-7 provide the parts outside the CDR3, is ETGVTQSPTHLIKTRGQQVTLRCSSQSGHNTVSWYQQALGQGPQFIFQYYREEENGRGNFPPRFSGLQFPNYSSELNVNALELDDSALYLCASSLDQYEQYFGPGTRLTVT.

This rearrangement joins TRBV19 to TRBJ1-5; D call uncertain. Trimming removed 1 base at V and 1 base at J, with 8 bases between. Germline CDR1 is LNHDA and CDR2 is SQIVND (reference sequence). The CDR3 loop spans 15 amino acids. Written as DNA, the CDR3 is TGTGCCAGTAGTATAGCCGGACGAAGCAATCAGCCCCAGCATTTT. Translated, it gives CASSIAGRSNQPQHF.

This chain links TRBV6-1 with TRBJ1-2; a possible D gene is TRBD1 (6 bases). Germline values: CDR1 MNHNS, CDR2 SASEGT. The V gene lost 0 bases and the J gene lost 1 base, with 12 bases spanning the gap. The CDR3 spans 16 residues. The CDR3 reads CASSEALGHHNYGYTF. The CDR3 DNA reads TGTGCCAGCAGTGAAGCGTTGGGACACCATAACTATGGCTACACCTTC.

The chain couples TRBV5-1 to TRBJ2-1; TRBD1 agrees at 8 bases. The CDR3 is made up of 18 amino acids. Trimming at V came to 0 bases and at J to 0 bases, leaving 8 bases not matched to a gene. CDR1 is SGHRS and CDR2 is YFSETQ in the germline V gene. The CDR3 region has the DNA TGCGCCAGCAGCTTGGCCTGGACAGGGACCAGCTCCTACAATGAGCAGTTCTTC. Its translation: CASSLAWTGTSSYNEQFF.

The chain links TRBV7-8 to TRBJ1-1, with no clear D. The CDR3 is 14 residues long. Germline V gives CDR1 SGHVS, CDR2 FQNEAQ. The V end was cut by 6 bases, the J end by 2 bases, with 13 bases between. The CDR3: CASSYLSGNTEAFF. CDR3 DNA: TGTGCCAGCAGTTATCTGAGCGGCAACACTGAAGCTTTCTTT. The variable domain in full, completed from reference TRBV7-8 and TRBJ1-1, reads GAGVSQSPRYKVAKRGQDVALRCDPISGHVSLFWYQQALGQGPEFLTYFQNEAQLDKSGLPSDRFFAERPEGSVSTLKIQRTQQEDSAVYLCASSYLSGNTEAFFGQGTRLTVV.

There are a few counts of this clone. The rearrangement joins TRBV5-1 to TRBJ2-3; 8 bases line up with TRBD1. V was pared by 5 bases and J by 4 bases, with 6 bases of the junction left unmatched. CDR1 SGHRS and CDR2 YFSETQ come from the germline V gene. The CDR3 runs to 14 residues. CDR3 in DNA: TGCGCCAGCAGTTCGACAGGGGTTGCAGATACGCAGTATTTT. It codes for CASSSTGVADTQYF.

The chain combines TRBV24-1 with TRBJ2-2, with D unclear. V was trimmed by 0 bases and J by 7 bases, leaving 11 bases between them. Germline CDR1 KGHDR, CDR2 SFDVKD. The CDR3 length is 15 residues. The chain's CDR3 is CATSDLKGIGGELFF. The CDR3 nucleotides read TGTGCCACCAGTGATTTGAAGGGAATAGGCGGGGAGCTGTTTTTT.

The chain uses TRBV11-2 and TRBJ1-2; no firm D call. CDR3 length equals 17 residues. V shed 5 bases and J shed 0 bases, with 19 bases lying between them. In germline, CDR1 is SGHAT, CDR2 FQNNGV. The DNA of the CDR3 is TGTGCCAGCAGCCCGAGGACGGGATTCCGAGCTAACTATGGCTACACCTTC. As protein: CASSPRTGFRANYGYTF.

The chain is built from TRBV19 and TRBJ1-2; 7 bases align to TRBD1. CDR3 length: 16 residues. Germline V lookup: CDR1 LNHDA, CDR2 SQIVND (reference sequence). J gave up 6 bases and V 4 bases, and 14 bases lay outside the gene matches. As DNA, the CDR3 is TGTGCCAGTAGTAGATCTCTCACGAGGGGGCGCGATGGCTACACCTTC. Its translation: CASSRSLTRGRDGYTF.

To note about this clone: One junction end disagrees with the germline gene, perhaps due to a read error. The chain links TRBV11-2 to TRBJ1-5; D not resolved. CDR1 is SGHAT, CDR2 FQNNGV, per germline. The CDR3 runs 16 residues. CDR3 nucleotides: TGTGCCAGCAGCCGTGGCGGTCGGGGAAGCAGTCAGCCCCAGCATTTT. It is translated as CASSRGGRGSSQPQHF. Based on the CDR3 plus reference TRBV11-2 and TRBJ1-5, the full variable domain is EAGVAQSPRYKIIEKRQSVAFWCNPISGHATLYWYQQILGQGPKLLIQFQNNGVVDDSQLPKDRFSAERLKGVDSTLKIQPAKLEDSAVYLCASSRGGRGSSQPQHFGDGTRLSIL.

The chain couples TRBV7-9 to TRBJ2-7; D is unresolved. The CDR3 runs 13 residues. Germline V gene data show CDR1 as SEHNR and CDR2 as FQNEAQ (reference sequence). V lost 2 bases to trimming and J lost 0 bases, with 5 bases between them. CDR3 amino acids: CASSLSSSYEQYF. Here the CDR3 DNA reads TGTGCCAGCAGCTTAAGTAGCTCCTACGAGCAGTACTTC.

This clone came up a few times. This rearrangement joins TRBV5-4 to TRBJ2-5; 7 nucleotides line up with TRBD1. Trimming at V came to 0 bases and at J to 3 bases, leaving 5 bases not matched to a gene. Germline V lookup: CDR1 SGHNT, CDR2 YYREEE (reference sequence). The CDR3 has 15 amino acids. The CDR3 DNA reads as TGTGCCAGCAGCTTGGACTCGACAGGGAAAGAGACCCAGTACTTC. Encoded protein: CASSLDSTGKETQYF. Supplemented by reference TRBV5-4 and TRBJ2-5, the full variable domain reads ETGVTQSPTHLIKTRGQQVTLRCSSQSGHNTVSWYQQALGQGPQFIFQYYREEENGRGNFPPRFSGLQFPNYSSELNVNALELDDSALYLCASSLDSTGKETQYFGPGTRLLVL.

DNA of the CDR3: TGTGCCAGCAAATCGGTAGCGAATGCCTACGAGCAGTACTTC. Translation: CASKSVANAYEQYF. The V gene is TRBV3-1 (or the pseudogene TRBV3-2), the J gene TRBJ2-7, with D maybe TRBD2 (5 bases). The V end was cut by 7 bases, the J end by 2 bases, with 15 bases between. The CDR3 totals 14 residues. Germline assignment: CDR1 LGHDT and CDR2 YNNKEL (reference sequence).

This clone appeared a single time. This sequence joins TRBV6-5 and TRBJ2-2; D possibly corresponds to TRBD2 (5 bases). CDR1 and CDR2 (germline): MNHEY, SVGAGI. The length of the CDR3 is 14 residues. V lost 4 bases, J lost 1 base, and 7 bases lay in between. CDR3 in DNA: TGTGCCAGCAGTTTCCGGGAGAACACCGGGGAGCTGTTTTTT. Translation: CASSFRENTGELFF.

This chain joins TRBV28 and TRBJ1-1, with 8 bases aligning to TRBD1. CDR1 is MDHEN and CDR2 is SYDVKM in the germline V gene. There are 14 residues in the CDR3. The trim removed 7 bases at V and 5 bases at J, leaving 9 bases unmatched. The CDR3 DNA reads TGTGCCAGCACCCGGCAGGGGGCGCGAACTGAAGCTTTCTTT. This encodes CASTRQGARTEAFF.

V usage is TRBV12-3 or TRBV12-4 and J usage is TRBJ2-7; D could derive from TRBD1 or TRBD2 (6 bases each). The V end lost 3 bases, the J end lost 7 bases, and 13 bases lay between the germline ends. The CDR3 is 13 amino acids. CDR3 amino acids: CASSFGGLGEQYF. The CDR3 DNA is TGTGCCAGCAGTTTCGGGGGCCTCGGGGAGCAGTACTTC.

The rearrangement links TRBV2 to TRBJ2-7; D perhaps matches TRBD1 (5 bases). Trimming took 4 bases from V and 4 from J, leaving 14 bases between them. The V gene's germline CDR1 is SNHLY and CDR2 FYNNEI. The CDR3 totals 14 residues. The CDR3 reads CASSGQGGGYEQYF. CDR3 sequence (DNA): TGTGCCAGCAGTGGGCAGGGTGGTGGATACGAGCAGTACTTC.

V gene TRBV28 combines with J gene TRBJ2-6; D might be TRBD2 (6 bases). Germline V gene data show CDR1 as MDHEN and CDR2 as SYDVKM. The CDR3 covers 18 residues. Trimming cost V 5 bases and J 1 base, with 18 bases left between them. The CDR3 protein is CASSPRDFGGSGANVLTF. In DNA form, the CDR3 reads TGTGCCAGCAGTCCCCGGGACTTTGGAGGTTCTGGGGCCAACGTCCTGACTTTC.

This clone appeared once. V is TRBV6-5 and J is TRBJ1-5, with TRBD1 as a possible D gene (5 bases). Trimming removed 0 bases at V and 11 bases at J, with 17 bases between. CDR1 is MNHEY, CDR2 SVGAGI, per germline. The CDR3 covers 15 residues. This CDR3 reads CASSYSSGSPRSQHF. The CDR3 DNA reads TGTGCCAGCAGTTACTCTTCAGGGAGTCCTCGGTCCCAGCATTTT.

J is TRBJ2-1 and V is TRBV6-5; 10 bases are shared with TRBD1. Germline trimming cut 7 bases from V and 8 bases from J; bases unmatched to any gene: 5. The CDR3 runs to 13 residues. Germline V gene lookup returns CDR1 MNHEY and CDR2 SVGAGI. In DNA, the CDR3 is TGTGCCAGCAAGACAGGGGGCACCGATGAGCAGTTCTTC. Its translation: CASKTGGTDEQFF.

This clone was found a few times. The rearrangement joins TRBV24-1 to TRBJ2-3, with a tentative D call TRBD1 (6 bases). The germline CDR1 and CDR2 sequences are KGHDR and SFDVKD. The CDR3 totals 15 residues. Trimming removed 4 bases at V and 0 bases at J, with 10 bases between. CDR3 sequence reads: CATSDWTASTDTQYF. In DNA form, the CDR3 reads TGTGCCACCAGTGACTGGACAGCTAGCACAGATACGCAGTATTTT.

The chain couples TRBV11-2 to TRBJ2-1; D not resolved. Per the germline V gene, CDR1 is SGHAT and CDR2 is FQNNGV. Trimming removed 4 bases at V and 0 bases at J, with 13 bases between. This CDR3 is built from 16 residues. The CDR3: CASSSRRRGSYNEQFF. The DNA of the CDR3 is TGTGCCAGCAGCTCACGGAGACGAGGCTCCTACAATGAGCAGTTCTTC.